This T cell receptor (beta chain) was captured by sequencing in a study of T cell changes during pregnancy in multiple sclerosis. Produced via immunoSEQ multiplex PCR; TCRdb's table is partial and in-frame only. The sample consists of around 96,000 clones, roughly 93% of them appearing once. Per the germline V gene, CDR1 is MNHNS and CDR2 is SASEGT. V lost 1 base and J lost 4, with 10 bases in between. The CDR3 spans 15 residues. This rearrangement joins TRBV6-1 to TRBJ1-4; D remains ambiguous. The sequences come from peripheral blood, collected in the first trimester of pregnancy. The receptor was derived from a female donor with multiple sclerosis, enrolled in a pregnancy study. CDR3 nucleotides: TGTGCCAGCAGTGAAGGACACGTTGATAATGAAAAACTGTTTTTT. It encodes CASSEGHVDNEKLFF.